The 7 T cell receptor beta chains below all came from one sample that was sequenced in a study of T cell responses to AZD1222 COVID-19 vaccine (dated by TCRdb to the early 2020s). The time point tag for this specimen amounts to: baseline before first vaccination. Receptor amplification or capture employed the immunoSEQ multiplex PCR assay. TCRdb took over this immuneACCESS table, retaining in-frame rearrangements with V and J assigned. Such tables are incomplete; in checked studies, under half of the missing clones stem from an unresolved V gene, and the remainder is unexplained. The table for this sample lists more than 80,000 clones; about nine tenths of them were counted only once. The top ten clonotypes cover 10% of the sample. Specimen: peripheral blood, collected on day 0 of AZD1222 vaccination. These receptors were obtained from an adult in good health.

The rearrangement links TRBV4-1 to TRBJ1-6; D might be TRBD1 (6 bases). The CDR3 is 19 residues long. CDR1 MGHRA and CDR2 YSYEKL come from the germline V gene. V was cut by 1 base and J by 0 bases, with 16 bases left in between. Here the CDR3 DNA reads TGCGCCAGCAGCCAAGCGCCTTTGGGGGGCTACTCCTATAATTCACCCCTCCACTTT. This gives the protein CASSQAPLGGYSYNSPLHF.

Here the CDR3 DNA reads TGTGCCAGCAGCCATCGGGACAGGGGGCGAGGAGGCTACACCTTC. Translation: CASSHRDRGRGGYTF. V is TRBV3-1 (or the pseudogene TRBV3-2) and J is TRBJ1-2, with 12 positions matching TRBD1. The junction had 7 bases not matched to a gene; V was cut back by 3 bases and J by 8 bases. The CDR3 loop spans 15 amino acids. Per germline, CDR1 LGHDT and CDR2 YNNKEL (reference sequence).

This clone appeared many times. V gene TRBV4-2 combines with J gene TRBJ2-7, with TRBD1 matching over 12 bases. Germline V gene lookup returns CDR1 LGHNA and CDR2 YNFKEQ. The J segment lost 1 base and the V segment lost 4 bases, leaving 2 bases of the junction unmatched. The CDR3 loop spans 15 amino acids. The CDR3 bases are TGTGCCAGCAGCCTGGGACAGGGGGCTTCCTACGAGCAGTACTTC. Encoded protein: CASSLGQGASYEQYF.

This chain connects TRBV27 to TRBJ2-1; 11 nucleotides agree with TRBD1. CDR3 length equals 14 residues. Germline lookup yields CDR1 MNHEY and CDR2 SMNVEV (reference sequence). The V segment lost 6 bases and the J segment 4 bases; nucleotides outside the gene matches: 2. The CDR3 coding sequence is TGTGCCAGCAGAGGGACAGGGGGTTACAATGAGCAGTTCTTC. Translation: CASRGTGGYNEQFF.

The gene calls are TRBV7-2 and TRBJ2-5; TRBD2 might be the D (6 bases). The V end was cut by 2 bases, the J end by 5 bases, with 12 bases between. The CDR3 runs 14 residues. Germline CDR1 is SGHTA and CDR2 is FQGNSA. The CDR3 sequence is CASSLTGSRETQYF. CDR3 nucleotides: TGTGCCAGCAGCTTAACCGGGAGCCGGGAGACCCAGTACTTC.

The chain is built from TRBV19 and TRBJ2-4; perhaps TRBD1 as D (6 bases). The V gene's germline CDR1 is LNHDA and CDR2 SQIVND (reference sequence). The CDR3 is 16 amino acids. The germline V and J ends were trimmed by 7 bases and 1 base, with 17 bases remaining between them. CDR3 amino acids: CASTFRGIAAKNIQYF. CDR3 bases: TGTGCCAGTACTTTTAGGGGGATTGCGGCCAAAAACATTCAGTACTTC.

The V call is TRBV27, the J call TRBJ1-1, with 8 bases fitting TRBD1. J lost 3 bases, V lost 3 bases, and 3 bases had no gene match. Germline V lookup: CDR1 MNHEY, CDR2 SMNVEV (reference sequence). This CDR3 comprises 14 residues. The CDR3 DNA reads as TGTGCCAGCAGTTTCAGGACAGGGTACACTGAAGCTTTCTTT. This sequence encodes CASSFRTGYTEAFF.